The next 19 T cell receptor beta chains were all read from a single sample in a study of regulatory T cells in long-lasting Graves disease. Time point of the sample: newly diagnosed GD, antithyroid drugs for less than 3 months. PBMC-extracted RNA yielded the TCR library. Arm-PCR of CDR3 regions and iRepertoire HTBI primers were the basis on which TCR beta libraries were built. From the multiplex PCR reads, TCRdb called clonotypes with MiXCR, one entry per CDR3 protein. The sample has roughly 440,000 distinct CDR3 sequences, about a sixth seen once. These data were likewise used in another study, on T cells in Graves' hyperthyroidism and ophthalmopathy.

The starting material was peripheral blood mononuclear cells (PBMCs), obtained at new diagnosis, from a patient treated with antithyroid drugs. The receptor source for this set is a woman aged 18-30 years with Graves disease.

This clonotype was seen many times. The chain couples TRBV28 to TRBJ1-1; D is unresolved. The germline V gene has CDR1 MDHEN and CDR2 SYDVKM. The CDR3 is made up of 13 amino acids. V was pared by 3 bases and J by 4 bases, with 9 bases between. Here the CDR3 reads CASSFYSPTEAFF. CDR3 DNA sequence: TGTGCCAGCAGTTTTTACAGTCCCACTGAAGCTTTCTTT.

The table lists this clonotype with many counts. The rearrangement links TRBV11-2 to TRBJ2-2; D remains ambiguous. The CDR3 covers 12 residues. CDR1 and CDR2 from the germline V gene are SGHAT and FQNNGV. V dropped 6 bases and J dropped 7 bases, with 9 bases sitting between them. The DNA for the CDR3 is TGTGCCAGCAGTCGAGTGGGCGGGGAGCTGTTTTTT. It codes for CASSRVGGELFF.

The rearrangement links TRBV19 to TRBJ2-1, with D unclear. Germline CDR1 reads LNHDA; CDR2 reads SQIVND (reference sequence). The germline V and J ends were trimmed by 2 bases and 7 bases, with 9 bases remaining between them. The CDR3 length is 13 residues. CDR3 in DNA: TGTGCCAGTAGTATATCTTTGATAAATGAGCAGTTCTTC. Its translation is CASSISLINEQFF.

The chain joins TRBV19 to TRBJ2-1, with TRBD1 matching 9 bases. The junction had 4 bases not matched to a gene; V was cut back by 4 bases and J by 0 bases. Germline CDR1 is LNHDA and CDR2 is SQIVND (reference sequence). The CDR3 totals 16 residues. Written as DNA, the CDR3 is TGTGCCAGTAGTAAGGACAGGGGAAGCTCCTACAATGAGCAGTTCTTC. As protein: CASSKDRGSSYNEQFF.

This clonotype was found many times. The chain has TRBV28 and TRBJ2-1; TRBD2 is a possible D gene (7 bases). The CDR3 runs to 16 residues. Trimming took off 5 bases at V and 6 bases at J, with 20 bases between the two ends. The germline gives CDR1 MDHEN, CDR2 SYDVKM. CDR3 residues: CASSPISGGAFNEQFF. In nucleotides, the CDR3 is TGTGCCAGCAGTCCAATATCGGGGGGCGCTTTCAATGAGCAGTTCTTC.

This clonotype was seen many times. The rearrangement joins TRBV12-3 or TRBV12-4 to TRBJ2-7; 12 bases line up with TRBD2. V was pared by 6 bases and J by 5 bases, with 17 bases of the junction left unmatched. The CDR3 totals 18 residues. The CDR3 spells CASSGGRLAGGPFDEQYF. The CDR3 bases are TGTGCCAGCAGCGGTGGAAGGCTAGCGGGAGGGCCATTCGACGAGCAGTACTTC.

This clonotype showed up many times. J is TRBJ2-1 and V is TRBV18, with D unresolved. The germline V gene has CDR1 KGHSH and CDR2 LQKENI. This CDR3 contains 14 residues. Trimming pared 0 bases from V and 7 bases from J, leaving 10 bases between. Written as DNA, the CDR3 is TGTGCCAGCTCACCACCTTCCGAGCGAAATGAGCAGTTCTTC. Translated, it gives CASSPPSERNEQFF.

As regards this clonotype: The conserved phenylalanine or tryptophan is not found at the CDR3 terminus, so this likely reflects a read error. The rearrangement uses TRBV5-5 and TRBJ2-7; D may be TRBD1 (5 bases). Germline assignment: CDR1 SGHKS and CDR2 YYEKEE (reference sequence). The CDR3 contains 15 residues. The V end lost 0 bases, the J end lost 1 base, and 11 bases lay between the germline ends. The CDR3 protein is CASSLGAGRSYEQYL. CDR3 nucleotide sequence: TGTGCCAGCAGCTTGGGAGCAGGGCGATCCTACGAGCAGTACCTC.

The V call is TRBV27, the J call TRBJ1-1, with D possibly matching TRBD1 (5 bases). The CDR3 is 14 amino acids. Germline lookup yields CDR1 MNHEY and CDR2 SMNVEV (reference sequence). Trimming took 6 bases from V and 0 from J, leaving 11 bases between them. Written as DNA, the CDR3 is TGTGCCAGCAGACCGGGACGTATGAACACTGAAGCTTTCTTT. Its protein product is CASRPGRMNTEAFF.

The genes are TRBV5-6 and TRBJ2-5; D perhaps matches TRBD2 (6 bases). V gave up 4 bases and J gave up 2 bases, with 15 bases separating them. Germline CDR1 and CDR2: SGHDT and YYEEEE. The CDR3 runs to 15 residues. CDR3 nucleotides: TGTGCCAGCAGCCCCAATACTAGCAGACAAGAGACCCAGTACTTC. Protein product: CASSPNTSRQETQYF. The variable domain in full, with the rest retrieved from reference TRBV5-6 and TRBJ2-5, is DAGVTQSPTHLIKTRGQQVTLRCSPKSGHDTVSWYQQALGQGPQFIFQYYEEEERQRGNFPDRFSGHQFPNYSSELNVNALLLGDSALYLCASSPNTSRQETQYFGPGTRLLVL.

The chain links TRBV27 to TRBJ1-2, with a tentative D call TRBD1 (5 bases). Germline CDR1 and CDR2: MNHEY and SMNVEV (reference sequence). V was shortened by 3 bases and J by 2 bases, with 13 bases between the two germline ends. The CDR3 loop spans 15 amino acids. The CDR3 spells CASSLDGGANYGYTF. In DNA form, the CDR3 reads TGTGCCAGCAGTTTGGACGGAGGGGCCAACTATGGCTACACCTTC.

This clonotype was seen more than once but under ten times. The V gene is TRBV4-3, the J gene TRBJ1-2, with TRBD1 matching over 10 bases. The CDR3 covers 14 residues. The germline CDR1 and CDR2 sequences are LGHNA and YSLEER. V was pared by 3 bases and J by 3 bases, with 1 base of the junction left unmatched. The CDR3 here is CASSHGQGDYGYTF. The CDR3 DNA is TGCGCCAGCAGCCACGGACAGGGGGACTATGGCTACACCTTC.

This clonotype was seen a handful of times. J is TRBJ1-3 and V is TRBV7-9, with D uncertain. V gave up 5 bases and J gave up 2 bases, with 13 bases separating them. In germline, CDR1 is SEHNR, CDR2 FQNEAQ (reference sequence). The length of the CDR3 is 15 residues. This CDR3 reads CASSKEADAGNTIYF. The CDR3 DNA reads TGTGCCAGCAGCAAAGAGGCGGACGCTGGAAACACCATATATTTT.

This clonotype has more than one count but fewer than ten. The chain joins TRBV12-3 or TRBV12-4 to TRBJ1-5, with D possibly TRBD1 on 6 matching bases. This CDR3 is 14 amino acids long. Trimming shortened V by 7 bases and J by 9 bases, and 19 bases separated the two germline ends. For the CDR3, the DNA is TGTGCCAGCACCCCCACGGGGGGCCTGGGGCCCCAGCATTTT. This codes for CASTPTGGLGPQHF.

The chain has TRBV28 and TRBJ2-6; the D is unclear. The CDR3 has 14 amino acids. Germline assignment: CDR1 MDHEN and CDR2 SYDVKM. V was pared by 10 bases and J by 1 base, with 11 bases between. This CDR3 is CANRIMSGANVLTF. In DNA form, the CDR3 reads TGTGCCAACCGTATTATGTCTGGGGCCAACGTCCTGACTTTC.

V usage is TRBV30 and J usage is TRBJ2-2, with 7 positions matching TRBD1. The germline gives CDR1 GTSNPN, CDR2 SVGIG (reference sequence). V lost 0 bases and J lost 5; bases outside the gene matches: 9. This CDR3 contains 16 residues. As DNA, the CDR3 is TGTGCCTGGAGTGTACTTGAGGGGGCGGGTACCGGGGAGCTGTTTTTT. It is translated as CAWSVLEGAGTGELFF.

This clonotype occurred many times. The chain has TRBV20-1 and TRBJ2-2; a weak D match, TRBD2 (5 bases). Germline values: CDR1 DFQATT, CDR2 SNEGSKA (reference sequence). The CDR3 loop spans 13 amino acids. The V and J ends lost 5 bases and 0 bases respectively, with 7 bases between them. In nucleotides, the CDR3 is TGCAGTGCTGGAGGTGCGAACACCGGGGAGCTGTTTTTT. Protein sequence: CSAGGANTGELFF.

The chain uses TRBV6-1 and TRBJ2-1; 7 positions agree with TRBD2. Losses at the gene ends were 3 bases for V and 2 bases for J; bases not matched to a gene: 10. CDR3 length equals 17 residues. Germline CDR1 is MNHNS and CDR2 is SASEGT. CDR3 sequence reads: CASSDSGGGGAYNEQFF. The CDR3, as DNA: TGTGCCAGCAGTGATTCGGGGGGTGGCGGAGCCTACAATGAGCAGTTCTTC.

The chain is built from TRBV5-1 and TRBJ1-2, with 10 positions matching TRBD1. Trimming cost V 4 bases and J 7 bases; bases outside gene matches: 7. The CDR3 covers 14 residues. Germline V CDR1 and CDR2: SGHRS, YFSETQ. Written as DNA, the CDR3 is TGCGCCAGCAGCAGTTCCGGGACAGGGGTTGGCTACACCTTC. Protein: CASSSSGTGVGYTF.